This T cell receptor (beta chain) was recovered during a study of brain T cells in children with intractable seizures. Time point in this sample: blood from clinic visit 5 months post-surgery; TSC patient then seizure free. The study's findings and limits: Absence of clones before surgery may stem from lower sequencing depth. HCMV serostatus was not known, and viral specificity came from CDR3 similarity only.

Regarding this clone: Its cognate antigen is unknown.

The CDR3 spans 16 residues. Trimming shortened V by 4 bases and J by 4 bases, and 19 bases separated the two germline ends. CDR1 SGHNT and CDR2 YYREEE come from the germline V gene (reference sequence). Method: immunoSEQ multiplex PCR; TCRdb's copy keeps in-frame clones and lacks some. The sample consists of about 340,000 clones, roughly 93% of them appearing once. The rearrangement uses TRBV5-4 and TRBJ2-3, with TRBD1 as a possible D gene (6 bases). The material sequenced was peripheral blood, taken 5 to 6 months after surgery. This clonotype was obtained from a boy under two years old with tuberous sclerosis and intractable seizures. The CDR3 nucleotides read TGTGCCAGCAGCCCCCATTACAGGGCTGGGGCAGATACGCAGTATTTT. This codes for CASSPHYRAGADTQYF.